These 30 T cell receptor beta chains share one sample of origin, sequenced in a study of pediatric ulcerative colitis. Sequencing was performed with immunoSEQ multiplex PCR; in TCRdb, only in-frame clones are kept and a portion is missing. The data contain 15,000 to 20,000 clones, more than 75% of them singletons. During colonoscopy, one to two rectal pinch biopsies were collected. Sample: gut tissue. The origin of the receptors is a boy between 10 and 17 years old who was a control in a study of pediatric ulcerative colitis.

The chain recombines TRBV5-1 with TRBJ2-1; 9 bases are a match to TRBD1. With V trimmed by 3 bases and J by 6 bases, 16 bases remained unmatched. This CDR3 is built from 18 residues. The germline V gene encodes CDR1 SGHRS and CDR2 YFSETQ. CDR3: CASSYGGVPGQGLNEQFF. The CDR3, as DNA: TGCGCCAGCAGCTATGGGGGGGTCCCGGGACAGGGACTCAATGAGCAGTTCTTC.

The chain combines TRBV7-9 with TRBJ2-7, with TRBD1 identical over 9 bases. V was pared by 4 bases and J by 2 bases, with 6 bases of the junction left unmatched. The V gene's germline CDR1 is SEHNR and CDR2 FQNEAQ (reference sequence). The CDR3 extends over 15 amino acids. The CDR3 nucleotides are TGTGCCAGCAGCTCTTCCGGGACAGGGCCCTACGAGCAGTACTTC. Translated, it gives CASSSSGTGPYEQYF. Full variable domain (outside the CDR3, taken from reference TRBV7-9 and TRBJ2-7): DTGVSQNPRHKITKRGQNVTFRCDPISEHNRLYWYRQTLGQGPEFLTYFQNEAQLEKSRLLSDRFSAERPKGSFSTLEIQRTEQGDSAMYLCASSSSGTGPYEQYFGPGTRLTVT.

V gene TRBV28 combines with J gene TRBJ2-2; D may correspond to TRBD1 or TRBD2 (5 bases each). Germline CDR1 is MDHEN and CDR2 is SYDVKM. V lost 8 bases, J lost 3 bases, and 16 bases lay in between. This CDR3 is 15 amino acids long. The CDR3 sequence is CASVGAVSYTGELFF. The CDR3 nucleotides read TGTGCCAGCGTCGGGGCAGTTTCATACACCGGGGAGCTGTTTTTT.

This chain connects TRBV27 to TRBJ2-1, with unresolved D. CDR3 size: 14 residues. The V end was cut by 4 bases, the J end by 4 bases, with 11 bases between. CDR1 and CDR2 (germline): MNHEY, SMNVEV (reference sequence). CDR3 amino acids: CASSSPASYNEQFF. The CDR3 DNA follows: TGTGCCAGCAGTTCTCCCGCCAGTTACAATGAGCAGTTCTTC.

The CDR3 loop reads CASSARQGKADTQYF. CDR3 nucleotide sequence: TGTGCCAGCAGTGCCCGACAGGGTAAGGCAGATACGCAGTATTTT. The rearrangement links TRBV6-1 to TRBJ2-3; 7 nucleotides match TRBD1. This CDR3 has 15 residues. Per germline, CDR1 MNHNS and CDR2 SASEGT. Unmatched junction bases numbered 8, after V lost 4 bases and J lost 4 bases.

CDR3: CASSLSGLAGGPVEQYF. In DNA, the CDR3 is TGCGCCAGCAGCTTGAGCGGACTAGCGGGAGGGCCCGTAGAGCAGTACTTC. The genes are TRBV5-1 and TRBJ2-7; 15 bases are a match to TRBD2. This CDR3 spans 17 amino acids. The V and J ends lost 1 base and 7 bases, in that order; junction bases with no gene match: 9. Germline lookup yields CDR1 SGHRS and CDR2 YFSETQ.

The chain joins TRBV4-3 to TRBJ2-7; 8 positions agree with TRBD1. Germline CDR1 reads LGHNA; CDR2 reads YSLEER. The CDR3 covers 16 residues. V trimming: 0 bases; J trimming: 2 bases; junction bases outside the gene matches: 6. The CDR3 DNA is TGCGCCAGCAGCCAAGATCCTGGGACAGGTGCCTACGAGCAGTACTTC. It codes for CASSQDPGTGAYEQYF.

The CDR3 DNA follows: TGTGCCAGCAGCGCAGACAGGGATTACGGCTACACCTTC. Protein sequence: CASSADRDYGYTF. The chain recombines TRBV9 with TRBJ1-2, with TRBD1 identical over 7 bases. CDR1 SGDLS and CDR2 YYNGEE come from the germline V gene. CDR3 length equals 13 residues. J lost 8 bases, V lost 3 bases, and 7 bases had no gene match.

This chain links TRBV14 with TRBJ2-3; either TRBD1 or TRBD2 may supply D (5 bases each). The CDR3 is 15 amino acids. Trimming removed 2 bases from V and 5 bases from J, with 14 bases in between. Germline CDR1 SGHDN, CDR2 FVKESK. CDR3 amino acids: CASSQIVGVVDTQYF. The DNA for the CDR3 is TGTGCCAGCAGCCAAATCGTGGGGGTAGTAGATACGCAGTATTTT.

The J gene is TRBJ1-1, the V gene TRBV6-1, with D possibly TRBD1 on 5 matching bases. Germline V CDR1 and CDR2: MNHNS, SASEGT. Trimming cost V 4 bases and J 3 bases, with 15 bases left between them. The CDR3 spans 15 residues. Written as DNA, the CDR3 is TGTGCCAGCAGTGCAATACAGGAGGCCCACACTGAAGCTTTCTTT. Amino acids: CASSAIQEAHTEAFF.

The rearrangement links TRBV6-4 to TRBJ1-5; D is perhaps TRBD1 (6 bases). The CDR3 sequence is 16 residues long. Trimming shortened V by 1 base and J by 0 bases, and 10 bases separated the two germline ends. The germline CDR1 and CDR2 sequences are MRHNA and SNTAGT. CDR3 residues: CASSDLGASSNQPQHF. Written as DNA, the CDR3 is TGTGCCAGCAGTGACTTGGGGGCGAGTAGCAATCAGCCCCAGCATTTT.

This clone was counted only a few times. V and J are TRBV4-3 and TRBJ1-2, with D unresolved. CDR3 size: 16 residues. Germline V lookup: CDR1 LGHNA, CDR2 YSLEER. V was pared by 0 bases and J by 5 bases, with 16 bases between. CDR3 sequence: CASSQDLGKGSYGYTF. CDR3 coding DNA: TGCGCCAGCAGCCAAGATTTGGGCAAAGGGTCATATGGCTACACCTTC.

V gene TRBV7-8 combines with J gene TRBJ1-5, with D perhaps matching TRBD1 (6 bases). V was pared by 5 bases and J by 4 bases, with 12 bases between. The CDR3 sequence is 14 residues long. Per germline, CDR1 SGHVS and CDR2 FQNEAQ. The CDR3 sequence: CASSPGQFNQPQHF. In nucleotides, the CDR3 is TGTGCCAGCAGCCCCGGACAGTTTAATCAGCCCCAGCATTTT.

This chain joins TRBV9 and TRBJ2-1; D is possibly TRBD1 or TRBD2 (5 bases each). The CDR3 covers 16 residues. The germline gives CDR1 SGDLS, CDR2 YYNGEE. Trimming took off 2 bases at V and 4 bases at J, with 16 bases between the two ends. The CDR3 sequence: CASSVQAGTEYNEQFF. The CDR3 nucleotides read TGTGCCAGCAGCGTCCAAGCCGGGACGGAGTACAATGAGCAGTTCTTC. Based on the CDR3 plus reference TRBV9 and TRBJ2-1, the full variable domain is DSGVTQTPKHLITATGQRVTLRCSPRSGDLSVYWYQQSLDQGLQFLIQYYNGEERAKGNILERFSAQQFPDLHSELNLSSLELGDSALYFCASSVQAGTEYNEQFFGPGTRLTVL.

This chain connects TRBV5-1 to TRBJ2-3; TRBD1 agrees at 8 bases. CDR1 SGHRS and CDR2 YFSETQ come from the germline V gene. CDR3 length: 16 amino acids. V gave up 0 bases and J gave up 0 bases; unmatched junction bases: 3. The DNA of the CDR3 is TGCGCCAGCAGCTTGGGACAGGGGCTAAGCACAGATACGCAGTATTTT. Protein product: CASSLGQGLSTDTQYF.

Turning to this clone: Germline and junction disagree at one end, which may indicate a read error. The V call is TRBV11-2, the J call TRBJ1-2; TRBD1 matches at 9 bases. The CDR3 extends over 16 amino acids. Germline V gene data show CDR1 as SGHAT and CDR2 as FQNNGV. Here the CDR3 reads CASSLAGPGQGNGYTF. Here the CDR3 DNA reads TGTGCCAGCAGCTTAGCCGGGCCGGGACAGGGAAATGGTTACACCTTC.

V usage is TRBV4-2 and J usage is TRBJ1-4; D possibly corresponds to TRBD1 (6 bases). Germline values: CDR1 LGHNA, CDR2 YNFKEQ. CDR3 length equals 15 residues. V was shortened by 5 bases and J by 4 bases, with 14 bases between the two germline ends. CDR3 DNA sequence: TGTGCCAGCAGCTTCGACCGCAGGGGTAATGAAAAACTGTTTTTT. It translates to CASSFDRRGNEKLFF.

The rearrangement uses TRBV5-4 and TRBJ1-1; TRBD1 matches at 7 bases. V dropped 0 bases and J dropped 1; count of bases not matched to a gene: 6. CDR1 SGHNT and CDR2 YYREEE come from the germline V gene (reference sequence). The CDR3 contains 16 residues. The CDR3 nucleotides are TGTGCCAGCAGCTTGGAGAGGGGGCAGGGGAACACTGAAGCTTTCTTT. Translation gives CASSLERGQGNTEAFF.

The chain couples TRBV5-1 to TRBJ1-3; D remains unclear. The CDR3 is 15 residues long. Trimming took 0 bases from V and 0 from J, leaving 7 bases between them. Per germline, CDR1 SGHRS and CDR2 YFSETQ. CDR3 loop: CASSLDGYSGNTIYF. The CDR3 DNA reads as TGCGCCAGCAGCTTGGACGGGTACTCTGGAAACACCATATATTTT.

This rearrangement joins TRBV6-1 to TRBJ2-1; 9 bases line up with TRBD1. V lost 6 bases and J lost 7; bases outside the gene matches: 10. The CDR3 loop spans 15 amino acids. Germline V gives CDR1 MNHNS, CDR2 SASEGT. The CDR3 DNA is TGTGCCAGCAGCCAAGGGGGGACAGGGTTAAATGAGCAGTTCTTC. Protein sequence: CASSQGGTGLNEQFF.

The chain combines TRBV4-3 with TRBJ2-1, with 10 bases lining up with TRBD2. The CDR3 spans 17 residues. The J segment lost 4 bases and the V segment lost 3 bases, leaving 9 bases of the junction unmatched. Germline CDR1 is LGHNA and CDR2 is YSLEER. CDR3 DNA: TGCGCCAGCAGCCATATAAGGTTAGCGGGGGGTTACAATGAGCAGTTCTTC. Translation: CASSHIRLAGGYNEQFF.

The chain carries TRBV4-2 and TRBJ2-3; D is unresolved. This CDR3 region has 8 residues. Germline CDR1 is LGHNA and CDR2 is YNFKEQ. The CDR3 coding sequence is TGTGCTATAGATACGCAGTATTTT. Translation: CAIDTQYF.

The rearrangement joins TRBV25-1 to TRBJ1-5; TRBD1 is a possible D gene (6 bases). Germline loops: CDR1 MGHDK, CDR2 SYGVNS. The CDR3 sequence is 17 residues long. The ends were cut back, 5 bases at V and 6 bases at J, with 23 bases in the middle. DNA for the CDR3: TGTGCCAGCAGTCCACCCGGGGACACCTTGGGGGCTCAGCCCCAGCATTTT. It yields the protein CASSPPGDTLGAQPQHF.

V usage is TRBV27 and J usage is TRBJ2-7; 11 bases are shared with TRBD1. In germline, CDR1 is MNHEY, CDR2 SMNVEV (reference sequence). The CDR3 runs 14 residues. Germline trimming cut 5 bases from V and 5 bases from J; bases unmatched to any gene: 5. The DNA for the CDR3 is TGTGCCAGCAGTCCGAGGACAGGGGGCGACGAGCAGTACTTC. It yields the protein CASSPRTGGDEQYF.

This sequence joins TRBV9 and TRBJ2-1, with TRBD2 as a possible D gene (5 bases). CDR1 and CDR2 from the germline V gene are SGDLS and YYNGEE. Trimming left V 0 bases short and J 10 bases short, with 11 bases between. This CDR3 contains 13 residues. The CDR3: CASSVDGPGEQFF. The CDR3 DNA sequence: TGTGCCAGCAGCGTAGACGGTCCGGGGGAGCAGTTCTTC.

The chain is built from TRBV18 and TRBJ1-1; D gene unclear. The CDR3 length is 16 residues. The germline CDR1 and CDR2 sequences are KGHSH and LQKENI. Trimming removed 3 bases at V and 1 base at J, with 15 bases between. The CDR3 reads CASSPPLGGSNTEAFF. The CDR3 DNA reads as TGTGCCAGCTCACCGCCTTTGGGAGGGTCGAACACTGAAGCTTTCTTT.

This clone was detected once. The chain carries TRBV7-9 and TRBJ2-2, with D unresolved. V was trimmed by 0 bases and J by 6 bases, leaving 8 bases between them. The CDR3 runs 14 residues. The V gene's germline CDR1 is SEHNR and CDR2 FQNEAQ (reference sequence). The CDR3 reads CASSLAAGSGELFF. The CDR3 nucleotides are TGTGCCAGCAGCTTAGCGGCTGGATCCGGGGAGCTGTTTTTT. The whole variable domain, filled in from reference TRBV7-9 and TRBJ2-2, reads DTGVSQNPRHKITKRGQNVTFRCDPISEHNRLYWYRQTLGQGPEFLTYFQNEAQLEKSRLLSDRFSAERPKGSFSTLEIQRTEQGDSAMYLCASSLAAGSGELFFGEGSRLTVL.

The CDR3 is CSVEEWQGAEEAFF. For the CDR3, the DNA is TGCAGCGTTGAAGAATGGCAGGGGGCAGAGGAAGCTTTCTTT. V and J are TRBV29-1 and TRBJ1-1, with TRBD1 matching over 8 bases. The V segment lost 0 bases and the J segment 8 bases; nucleotides outside the gene matches: 8. Germline CDR1 SQVTM, CDR2 ANQGSEA. CDR3 length: 14 amino acids.

The CDR3 DNA is TGTGCCACCAGCGCCAGGGGTTTACCGTTCGAGCAGTACTTC. It translates to CATSARGLPFEQYF. V gene TRBV15 combines with J gene TRBJ2-7, with D possibly matching TRBD1 (6 bases). Germline loops: CDR1 LNHNV, CDR2 YYDKDF (reference sequence). Trimming stripped 5 bases from V and 6 bases from J, with 17 bases between. This CDR3 is 14 amino acids long.

The CDR3 sequence is CATSRVRLRDRSNQPQHF. The CDR3 coding sequence is TGTGCCACCAGCAGAGTTCGCTTGAGGGACAGGTCGAATCAGCCCCAGCATTTT. The chain is built from TRBV15 and TRBJ1-5; 8 bases are shared with TRBD1. The length of the CDR3 is 18 residues. Per germline, CDR1 LNHNV and CDR2 YYDKDF (reference sequence). J lost 4 bases, V lost 1 base, and 12 bases had no gene match.